The 9 T cell receptor beta chains given below trace back to one sample, sequenced in a study of tumor-infiltrating lymphocytes in oesophageal squamous cell carcinoma. TCRdb reanalysed the PCR reads using MiXCR and keeps one entry per CDR3 protein. The sample lists some 10,000 distinct CDR3 sequences; around 53% were seen once. Sequenced: esophageal tumor tissue. All receptors come from a female donor with esophageal squamous cell carcinoma.

As concerns this clonotype: No conserved phenylalanine or tryptophan is present at the end of the CDR3, so a read error is the likely explanation. No DNA is shown, since the ends of the CDR3 on it are uncertain; the CDR3 is the one TCRdb lists. The chain joins TRBV7-6 to TRBJ2-1. Germline lookup yields CDR1 SGHVS and CDR2 FNYEAQ. Termini included, the CDR3 measures 9 amino acids. This CDR3 is CASSLGGLA.

This chain joins TRBV11-2 and TRBJ2-7, with a weak D call TRBD2 (5 bases). The CDR3 has 11 amino acids. Germline CDR1 SGHAT, CDR2 FQNNGV. V was clipped by 5 bases and J by 3 bases, with 5 bases between them. The CDR3, as DNA: TGTGCCAGCAGCGGGAGCTACGAGCAGTACTTC. Translation gives CASSGSYEQYF.

This clonotype came up many times. The chain has TRBV24-1 and TRBJ1-5, with D possibly TRBD1 on 6 matching bases. Between the trimmed V and J ends, which lost 2 bases and 7 bases, there was a span of 14 bases. The CDR3 spans 15 residues. Germline V gives CDR1 KGHDR, CDR2 SFDVKD. CDR3 sequence reads: CATSDSGAAQQPQHF. CDR3 coding DNA: TGTGCCACCAGTGATTCGGGGGCCGCTCAACAGCCCCAGCATTTT.

This clonotype was detected only a few times. This may be a read error: a much more frequent sequence differs by one nucleotide. The chain joins TRBV24-1 to TRBJ2-1, with 7 bases matching TRBD1. Judging by the DNA end, TRBJ2-7 fits better; the J call may be wrong. The CDR3 is made up of 19 amino acids. Germline V CDR1 and CDR2: KGHDR, SFDVKD. The CDR3 here is CATSSRTGSNRGSYNEQYF. The CDR3 nucleotides read TGTGCCACCAGTTCGAGGACAGGCTCCAACCGGGGATCCTACAATGAGCAGTACTTC.

The table lists this clonotype with a count of one. The chain uses TRBV7-6 and TRBJ2-1; 9 bases line up with TRBD1. The DNA end favors TRBJ2-5, so the J call may be wrong. CDR1 is SGHVS and CDR2 is FNYEAQ in the germline V gene. The CDR3 runs 15 residues. The CDR3 DNA follows: TGTGCCAGCAGCTTAGGGGACAGGGATGGAGAGACCCAGTACTTC. Amino acids: CASSLGDRDGETQYF.

The chain couples TRBV6-8 to TRBJ2-3; 9 bases are a match to TRBD2. This CDR3 spans 17 amino acids. From germline, CDR1 is MNHGY and CDR2 SAAAGT. Trimming cost V 1 base and J 2 bases; bases outside gene matches: 7. The CDR3 coding sequence is TGTGCCAGCAGTTACTTGGCTAGCGGGGAATTCACAGATACGCAGTATTTT. It is translated as CASSYLASGEFTDTQYF.

In its sample, this clonotype is medium-sized. The chain combines TRBV7-9 with TRBJ1-1, with 9 bases fitting TRBD1. The CDR3 sequence is 12 residues long. V dropped 6 bases and J dropped 11; count of bases not matched to a gene: 7. Germline CDR1 SEHNR, CDR2 FQNEAQ (reference sequence). Written as DNA, the CDR3 is TGTGCCAGCAGGGACGGACAGGGGCCGGCTTTCTTT. Translation: CASRDGQGPAFF.

The rearrangement links TRBV5-1 to TRBJ2-1; 7 nucleotides align to TRBD2. The trim removed 7 bases at V and 6 bases at J, leaving 7 bases unmatched. Germline V gives CDR1 SGHRS, CDR2 YFSETQ. The CDR3 sequence is 13 residues long. CDR3 sequence reads: CASFITGGNEQFF. The CDR3 DNA follows: TGCGCCAGCTTCATTACGGGGGGCAATGAGCAGTTCTTC.

The rearrangement links TRBV4-2 to TRBJ1-1, with TRBD1 matching over 7 bases. The trim removed 4 bases at V and 3 bases at J, leaving 5 bases unmatched. The CDR3 sequence is 14 residues long. Looked up from germline, CDR1 is LGHNA and CDR2 is YNFKEQ. The CDR3 protein is CASSRQGRDTEAFF. DNA of the CDR3: TGTGCCAGCAGCCGACAGGGTAGAGACACTGAAGCTTTCTTT.